The clone carrying this T cell receptor (beta chain) showed up many times. Its antigen remains unknown. As to time point: patch test 3, about 24 weeks after DPC sensitization. Treatment in this sample: therapeutic diphenylcyclopropenone sensitization with weekly scalp DPC. Total RNA was isolated from whole blood that had not been fractionated. TCRdb redid the calling of the RACE reads with MiXCR, one entry per CDR3 protein. The sample comprises about 92,000 distinct CDR3 sequences, around 9.9% of which are singletons, and about 0.95% rests with the top ten. The entry originates in a study of human T cells and chemical hapten exposure. General study findings and limits: Sensitizing with DPC caused no change in TCRs above 1 in 1000 frequency. Correlating positively with patch test score were the PT1 expanded TCR counts.

Germline CDR1 and CDR2: SQVTM and ANQGSEA. The ends were cut back, 7 bases at V and 5 bases at J, with 17 bases in the middle. The CDR3 consists of 13 residues. This receptor was identified in a woman aged 25-40 years with alopecia areata. Some clones in this sample may be carry-over from other donors' samples. V and J are TRBV29-1 and TRBJ2-5, with D perhaps given as TRBD1 or TRBD2 (6 bases each). The input for sequencing was whole blood, taken in connection with sensitization to the hapten diphenylcyclopropenone (DPC). CDR3 sequence reads: CSARGGGEETQYF. The CDR3 nucleotides are TGCAGCGCCAGGGGCGGCGGGGAGGAGACCCAGTACTTC. The whole variable domain, remainder taken from reference TRBV29-1 and TRBJ2-5, is SAVISQKPSRDICQRGTSLTIQCQVDSQVTMMFWYRQQPGQSLTLIATANQGSEATYESGFVIDKFPISRPNLTFSTLTVSNMSPEDSSIYLCSARGGGEETQYFGPGTRLLVL.